Reported below is one TCR beta chain. Its antigen remains unknown. This record belongs to a study of vaccination and CD4 T cells after COVID-19. The study sequenced cultured CD4+ T cell DNA using the Oncomine TCR Beta short-read assay. TCRdb itself ran the PCR reads through MiXCR, one entry per CDR3 protein. Of about 23,000 distinct CDR3 sequences listed, about 53% are singletons. Treatment given: approximately 9-day PBMC culture with coronavirus spike peptide pools or control peptides (ViraFEST assay). Before TCRs were sequenced, ViraFEST expanded antigen-specific T cells with peptide pools. In this cohort, PCR tests turned positive between March and December 2020, predating US Alpha, Beta and Delta variants. Cells were cultured for 10 days, and then CD4+ T cells were isolated by negative selection. Material: CD4+ T cells from blood, cultured in vitro. This clonotype was sampled from a human donor who had recovered from COVID-19.

The CDR3 is CASSSTVSGEAFF. CDR3 coding DNA: TGTGCCAGCAGCTCGACAGTCTCGGGTGAAGCTTTCTTT. The chain employs TRBV11-3 and TRBJ1-1; D may be TRBD1 (5 bases). From germline, CDR1 is SGHNT and CDR2 YENEEA. The CDR3 loop spans 13 amino acids. The V end lost 4 bases, the J end lost 7 bases, and 13 bases lay between the germline ends.